The T cell receptor (beta chain) described here comes from a study of blood T cells in healthy people across ages (dated by TCRdb to between 2014 and 2017). In terms of the full investigation: Template switching captured roughly one uniquely barcoded TCR beta cDNA molecule per two T cells in model experiments. To track age-related changes in TCR beta repertoire diversity, the study relied on deep sequencing normalized with unique cDNA molecular identifiers. The donors were split into four age groups: young (average around 16 years), middle-aged (39), aged (over 55) and long-lived (approximately 80). To avoid experimental bias, donors of different ages were randomly spread across the sequencing lanes. Two additional independent replicas of 1 million unique cDNA reads from the same blood draw were analyzed for two donors (one aged 18 to 30 and one aged 80 or older). Broad study findings and their caveats: Conclusive comparison of naive and antigen-experienced compartments was prevented by the profiling of bulk unsorted PBMCs. Observed TCR beta diversity per million T cells fell roughly linearly with age, and a significant reduction was already apparent by age about 36. Because the CMV infection status of the donors was unknown, age-related changes in expanded clonotypes may potentially have been confounded. A strong correlation was found between observed TCR beta diversity and the percentage of naive T cells measured by flow cytometry. Compared with the aged group, the long-lived group had more naive CD4+ T cells, fewer expanded clones and increased TCR diversity, suggesting age selection. Estimates of total diversity based on one million sequenced T cells were considered lower bounds and underestimates.

Library creation used 5' RACE. The listed sequencing device is Illumina HiSeq 2500. A second about 7 to 12 cycle PCR used a sample-barcoded 5' primer and a J-beta primer mix. Each TCR beta cDNA molecule received a unique molecular identifier from a template-switch 5' adaptor carrying 12 random nucleotides. Each sample yielded at least 3 million CDR3-containing paired-end reads. All of the RNA was converted into first-strand cDNA using the Mint cDNA synthesis kit, with a TRBC-specific oligonucleotide serving as the primer. Following uracil-DNA glycosylase treatment, all cDNA underwent a first 18-cycle PCR with the universal primers M1SS and BC2_uni_R. The authors processed their data as follows. For normalization, 1 million high-quality reads were randomly selected from each sample, with every read carrying a distinct molecular identifier. Reads with shared molecular identifiers were discarded instead of being binned into consensus sequences. MiTCR, set to a Q25 quality threshold and the strictest error-elimination algorithm, was used for CDR3 identification, clonotype clustering and error correction. A nonparametric unseen species model using Euler transformation provided a lower-bound estimate of total TCR beta diversity. TCRdb passed the public sequencing reads through fastp at Q25 and MiXCR, retaining productive beta sequences. Entries that share a CDR3 protein sequence are merged under the most common genes and DNA. Clone size and V and J calls follow TCRdb, not the original study. The sample includes around 1.5 million distinct CDR3 sequences, with approximately 60% observed a single time. The top ten hold roughly 6.3% of the sample.

The roughly 39 donors, aged roughly 6 to 100 years, were systemically healthy Caucasian individuals from Russia. Ten milliliters of peripheral blood were drawn from each donor into EDTA-treated Vacutainer tubes. Ficoll-Paque density-gradient centrifugation was used to isolate PBMCs, with at least 7 million obtained per sample. Trizol reagent was used to extract total RNA from PBMCs, with at least 5.5 micrograms per sample. For every donor, flow cytometry on a PBMC aliquot measured the percentage of naive CD45RAhigh/CD27high T cells. Here V drops 5 bases and J drops 4 bases, and the junction holds 8 bases not matched to any gene. The germline V gene encodes CDR1 MNHEY and CDR2 SMNVEV (reference sequence). From the cysteine up to the phenylalanine, the CDR3 has a length of 16 residues. Just the 48-base CDR3 DNA is kept, in frame starting at base 1. For this clonotype: This clone's antigen is unknown. One base away there is no much larger clone; base qualities are not given.

The specimen was blood. The sequence came from a man aged 18-30 years in good health. The chain employs TRBV27 and TRBJ2-2; 9 bases in between match TRBD1. CDR3 region: CASSLQGAWSTGELFF. The DNA is TGTGCCAGCAGTCTACAGGGGGCGTGGAGCACCGGGGAGCTGTTTTTT.